This T cell receptor beta chain emerged from a study of tumor-infiltrating lymphocytes in primary liver carcinoma. RNA and DNA were co-extracted from approximately 20-30 mg of unsorted bulk tissue. Each tumor was sampled at four poles and its centre. TCR beta cDNA was prepared out of about 530 ng total RNA by means of a constant-region primer. It was through three nested multiplex PCR rounds of slightly modified ARM-PCR that TCR beta libraries arose. The first two PCR rounds used TRBV1-TRBV30 forward primers with a C-beta reverse primer, around 10 cycles each. TCRdb processed the multiplex PCR reads anew with MiXCR; each CDR3 protein has one entry. This sample carries more than 70,000 distinct CDR3 sequences, approximately 72% of them seen once, and the ten largest clones take approximately 19%. Germline loops: CDR1 MNHNS, CDR2 SASEGT. V gave up 7 bases and J gave up 6 bases, with 12 bases separating them. The CDR3 loop spans 13 amino acids.

The table lists this clonotype with many counts. Material for sequencing was liver tumor tissue from sampling region 1. As to subset: tumor region T1, superior pole. The origin of this receptor is a middle-aged man with primary liver carcinoma and hepatitis B virus infection. V is TRBV6-1 and J is TRBJ2-2; tentative D call: TRBD2 (6 bases). CDR3 sequence reads: CASNTSPAGELFF. For the CDR3, the DNA is TGTGCCAGCAATACTAGCCCCGCCGGGGAGCTGTTTTTT.